These 10 T cell receptor beta chains were sequenced from one sample in a study of blood T cell repertoires in COVID-19. Clones were sequenced by immunoSEQ multiplex PCR, and TCRdb holds only the in-frame ones, with some missing. This repertoire shows 190,000 or so clones, 65% to 85% found once; its top ten account for less than 3.5%. Specimen: peripheral blood. All receptors derive from a man between 45 and 60 years old with active or convalescent COVID-19.

The CDR3 loop reads CASSPRQGMNTEAFF. CDR3 DNA sequence: TGTGCCAGCAGCCCGAGACAGGGCATGAACACTGAAGCTTTCTTT. The chain employs TRBV7-2 and TRBJ1-1, with TRBD1 matching 7 bases. The CDR3 spans 15 residues. The V and J ends lost 5 bases and 0 bases, in that order; junction bases with no gene match: 6. CDR1 SGHTA and CDR2 FQGNSA come from the germline V gene. Supplemented by reference TRBV7-2 and TRBJ1-1, the full variable domain reads GAGVSQSPSNKVTEKGKDVELRCDPISGHTALYWYRQSLGQGLEFLIYFQGNSAPDKSGLPSDRFSAERTGGSVSTLTIQRTQQEDSAVYLCASSPRQGMNTEAFFGQGTRLTVV.

V usage is TRBV18 and J usage is TRBJ2-2; 10 bases are a match to TRBD1. Germline V CDR1 and CDR2: KGHSH, LQKENI. This CDR3 contains 17 residues. Germline trimming cut 4 bases from V and 1 base from J; bases unmatched to any gene: 6. DNA of the CDR3: TGTGCCAGCTCACTTCGCCGGGACAGGGGGAACACCGGGGAGCTGTTTTTT. Translated: CASSLRRDRGNTGELFF.

J is TRBJ2-5 and V is TRBV11-2; TRBD1 agrees at 7 bases. The junction had 2 bases not matched to a gene; V was cut back by 1 base and J by 3 bases. Per the germline V gene, CDR1 is SGHAT and CDR2 is FQNNGV. This CDR3 comprises 14 residues. CDR3 sequence (DNA): TGTGCCAGCAGCTTAGGTACAGGGGAAGAGACCCAGTACTTC. Amino acids: CASSLGTGEETQYF.

This chain links TRBV21-1 with TRBJ1-5. TRBV21-1 is designated a pseudogene. The CDR3 is made up of 14 amino acids. Here the CDR3 DNA reads TGTGCCGGGAGGGCGTGGGAGGGCAATCAGCCCCAGCATTTT. It translates to CAGRAWEGNQPQHF.

This clone was picked up a small number of times. The chain has TRBV2 and TRBJ1-3; the D gene is possibly TRBD1 (5 bases). V was pared by 5 bases and J by 0 bases, with 14 bases between. The CDR3 extends over 16 amino acids. Germline V gene lookup returns CDR1 SNHLY and CDR2 FYNNEI. The CDR3 spells CASSRGEELSGNTIYF. CDR3 DNA sequence: TGTGCCAGCAGTCGGGGGGAGGAGCTCTCTGGAAACACCATATATTTT.

The genes are TRBV2 and TRBJ1-5; TRBD1 aligns across 10 bases. Germline V gene data show CDR1 as SNHLY and CDR2 as FYNNEI. The CDR3 has 15 residues. J gave up 10 bases and V 0 bases, and 6 bases lay outside the gene matches. CDR3 nucleotide sequence: TGTGCCAGCAGTGAAGCTCCGGACAGGGGGGGACCCCAGCATTTT. It is translated as CASSEAPDRGGPQHF.

This chain links TRBV7-2 with TRBJ1-2, with 11 bases that match TRBD1. This CDR3 contains 16 residues. J lost 3 bases, V lost 5 bases, and 8 bases had no gene match. Germline CDR1 reads SGHTA; CDR2 reads FQGNSA. The DNA for the CDR3 is TGTGCCAGCAGCCCACGGACAGGGGGCCAACACTATGGCTACACCTTC. Protein product: CASSPRTGGQHYGYTF.

The J gene is TRBJ2-7, the V gene TRBV2; D gene uncertain. CDR1 and CDR2 (germline): SNHLY, FYNNEI. Trimming pared 5 bases from V and 3 bases from J, leaving 11 bases between. The CDR3 has 13 amino acids. CDR3 bases: TGTGCCAGCAGTAGGCAGGCCTTCTACGAGCAGTACTTC. Translation gives CASSRQAFYEQYF.

The V gene is TRBV5-4, the J gene TRBJ2-2; 9 bases are shared with TRBD2. CDR1 and CDR2 (germline): SGHNT, YYREEE (reference sequence). V shed 3 bases and J 4 bases; nucleotides not matched to a gene: 13. There are 18 residues in the CDR3. The CDR3 protein is CASSSPTPTSGPTGELFF. CDR3 DNA sequence: TGTGCCAGCAGCTCCCCGACTCCGACTAGCGGTCCCACCGGGGAGCTGTTTTTT.

The chain uses TRBV6-5 and TRBJ2-7; D might be TRBD1 (5 bases). This CDR3 is 11 amino acids long. The germline CDR1 and CDR2 sequences are MNHEY and SVGAGI. V was cut by 8 bases and J by 7 bases, with 12 bases left in between. DNA for the CDR3: TGTGCCAGCTCCAGGCAGGGTGAGCAGTACTTC. Translated: CASSRQGEQYF.